The present TCR beta chain was sequenced within a study of beta chain features in type 1 diabetes. Study as a whole: There were 107,917,701 sorted cells examined across all samples.

This clone was detected a few times. No antigen is known for it. Germline CDR1 is SGHNT and CDR2 is YYREEE (reference sequence). This CDR3 spans 18 amino acids. J was trimmed by 2 bases and V by 3 bases; bases with no gene match: 16. Study results and caveats: The VDJ junctions of type 1 diabetes patients carried fewer insertions and more deletions. Naive, central memory and regulatory TCRB repertoires appeared more similar among patients than healthy donors. Among patients with Type 1 diabetes, TCRB CDR3s were moderately but significantly shorter in every one of the four CD4+ subsets.

Cell sorting via CD45RO/CCR7/CD25/CD127/CD95/CD27 was performed to obtain CD4+ naive, central memory, regulatory and stem cell-like memory cells. Sequencing targeted expressed TCRB transcripts, as all isolated RNA had been reverse transcribed. Using immunoSEQ multiplex PCR, the repertoire was profiled, and TCRdb retains in-frame clones only, with some absent. The profile shows roughly 160,000 clones, 6.5% to 10% of them singletons. The sample taken for sequencing was central memory CD4+ T cells from blood. The rearrangement links TRBV5-4 to TRBJ2-7; 8 positions match TRBD2. This receptor was taken from a woman younger than 35 with type 1 diabetes. In DNA form, the CDR3 reads TGTGCCAGCAGCTCGGGTTCCGCGGGAGGTCCTAGGGCCTACGAGCAGTACTTC. The encoded protein is CASSSGSAGGPRAYEQYF.